This T cell receptor beta chain came from a study of post-analysis software for immune sequencing data. Study-level information: The patients showed relapsing-remitting, secondary progressive and progressive-relapsing multiple sclerosis courses. Whole-study results and caveats: Relative to controls, patients had several TRBV segments at higher frequency, with TRBV5-6, TRBV5-1 and TRBV20-1 among these. Compared against controls, patients with multiple sclerosis displayed significantly lower normalized Chao1 diversity. The authors found that F measure strongly co-clustered same-batch samples.

TCR beta libraries were prepared from cDNA with unique molecular identifiers. Starting from about 0.98 to 11 million T cells, the study yielded 500,000 or so cDNA molecules. TCRdb ran MiXCR on the PCR reads and lists one entry per CDR3 protein. The repertoire holds some 890,000 distinct CDR3 sequences, with about 50% as singletons. Germline V gene lookup returns CDR1 MGHRA and CDR2 YSYEKL. There are 11 residues in the CDR3. Trimming shortened V by 3 bases and J by 8 bases, and 7 bases separated the two germline ends. With regard to this clonotype: What it binds is unknown.

The chain joins TRBV4-1 to TRBJ1-2; D is unresolved. The TCR was taken from a girl between 10 and 17 years old with multiple sclerosis. The sequenced sample was blood. The chain's CDR3 is CASSQGKGYTF. The CDR3 bases are TGCGCCAGCAGCCAGGGCAAGGGCTACACCTTC.